The 13 T cell receptor beta chains below come from one sample, sequenced in a study of blood T cell repertoires in COVID-19. Only in-frame clones appear in the TCRdb table, and some are missing; sequencing was by immunoSEQ multiplex PCR. The sample carries tens of thousands of clones, 87% recorded once. Sequencing used peripheral blood. The source of these receptors is a woman in her forties or fifties with active or convalescent COVID-19.

This clone was recorded only once. The V gene is TRBV18, the J gene TRBJ1-1; D may be TRBD1 (5 bases). Germline V CDR1 and CDR2: KGHSH, LQKENI. There are 15 residues in the CDR3. Trimming took off 2 bases at V and 4 bases at J, with 14 bases between the two ends. The CDR3 loop is CASSPTDDGGTEAFF. DNA of the CDR3: TGTGCCAGCTCACCAACAGACGACGGGGGCACTGAAGCTTTCTTT.

As regards this clone: Mismatch with germline at one junction end may stem from a read error. The rearrangement links TRBV20-1 to TRBJ2-1; maybe TRBD2 (5 bases). Germline assignment: CDR1 DFQATT and CDR2 SNEGSKA (reference sequence). CDR3 length equals 11 residues. CDR3 nucleotide sequence: TGCAGTGCTGACGACTACGATGAGCAGTTCTTC. Translated, it gives CSADDYDEQFF.

The rearrangement uses TRBV9 and TRBJ2-3, with TRBD2 matching 12 bases. V shed 5 bases, J shed 5 bases, and the junction held 6 bases outside the gene matches. CDR1 and CDR2 from the germline V gene are SGDLS and YYNGEE. The CDR3 contains 15 residues. The CDR3 nucleotides are TGTGCCAGCAGTCTCACTAGCGGGGGGTTAGATACGCAGTATTTT. It specifies CASSLTSGGLDTQYF.

The V and J genes are TRBV19 and TRBJ1-6, with no clear D. The CDR3 totals 15 residues. Trimming removed 1 base at V and 6 bases at J, with 10 bases between. The germline V gene encodes CDR1 LNHDA and CDR2 SQIVND (reference sequence). The CDR3 coding sequence is TGTGCCAGTAGTATAGGAGTGTCCGGTAATTCACCCCTCCACTTT. Its translation is CASSIGVSGNSPLHF.

The genes are TRBV12-3 or TRBV12-4 and TRBJ2-1, with D tentatively TRBD2 (5 bases). This CDR3 region has 13 residues. Trimming took 4 bases from V and 8 from J, leaving 12 bases between them. The chain's CDR3 is CASSSERWDEQFF. The CDR3 bases are TGTGCCAGCAGTTCCGAGCGGTGGGATGAGCAGTTCTTC.

The rearrangement uses TRBV7-2 and TRBJ1-6; a possible D gene is TRBD1 (6 bases). Between the trimmed V and J ends, which lost 5 bases and 9 bases, there was a span of 20 bases. From germline, CDR1 is SGHTA and CDR2 FQGNSA. The CDR3 is 16 residues long. CDR3 sequence reads: CASSLSGGGLISPLHF. The CDR3 nucleotides read TGTGCCAGCAGCCTTTCGGGTGGGGGCCTCATTTCACCCCTCCACTTT.

The rearrangement joins TRBV7-9 to TRBJ1-1; D possibly corresponds to TRBD1 (6 bases). V lost 4 bases to trimming and J lost 1 base, with 13 bases between them. Germline V gene lookup returns CDR1 SEHNR and CDR2 FQNEAQ (reference sequence). CDR3 length equals 15 residues. CDR3 in DNA: TGTGCCAGCAGCTCCAGCGGGGGCTCGAACACTGAAGCTTTCTTT. This encodes CASSSSGGSNTEAFF. Looking up the rest from reference TRBV7-9 and TRBJ1-1 gives the full variable domain: DTGVSQNPRHKITKRGQNVTFRCDPISEHNRLYWYRQTLGQGPEFLTYFQNEAQLEKSRLLSDRFSAERPKGSFSTLEIQRTEQGDSAMYLCASSSSGGSNTEAFFGQGTRLTVV.

V gene TRBV2 combines with J gene TRBJ2-7; D remains unclear. The CDR3 runs 11 residues. V lost 7 bases, J lost 1 base, and 5 bases lay in between. CDR1 and CDR2 (germline): SNHLY, FYNNEI. The CDR3 DNA reads as TGTGCCAGCACCCGTTCCTACGAGCAGTACTTC. Residues: CASTRSYEQYF. Full variable domain (rest looked up from reference TRBV2 and TRBJ2-7): EPEVTQTPSHQVTQMGQEVILRCVPISNHLYFYWYRQILGQKVEFLVSFYNNEISEKSEIFDDQFSVERPDGSNFTLKIRSTKLEDSAMYFCASTRSYEQYFGPGTRLTVT.

This chain uses TRBV19 with TRBJ2-1; 8 bases are a match to TRBD2. The V segment lost 4 bases and the J segment 12 bases; nucleotides outside the gene matches: 8. The CDR3 consists of 13 residues. CDR1 LNHDA and CDR2 SQIVND come from the germline V gene (reference sequence). The CDR3 is CASSRAPTSVQFF. The CDR3, as DNA: TGTGCCAGTAGTAGAGCACCGACTAGCGTGCAGTTCTTC.

The chain links TRBV12-3 or TRBV12-4 to TRBJ2-1; D gene ambiguous. The ends were cut back, 3 bases at V and 3 bases at J, with 3 bases in the middle. The CDR3 is 12 amino acids. DNA for the CDR3: TGTGCCAGCAGTTTTAACTACAATGAGCAGTTCTTC. Translation gives CASSFNYNEQFF.

This chain links TRBV7-2 with TRBJ1-3; D unclear. From germline, CDR1 is SGHTA and CDR2 FQGNSA. V was cut by 5 bases and J by 4 bases, with 18 bases left in between. The CDR3 extends over 16 amino acids. CDR3 in amino acids: CASSILGGVLGNTIYF. CDR3 in DNA: TGTGCCAGCAGCATTCTTGGCGGAGTCTTAGGAAACACCATATATTTT.

The chain is built from TRBV30 and TRBJ1-2; maybe TRBD1 (6 bases). Germline V gives CDR1 GTSNPN, CDR2 SVGIG (reference sequence). V was clipped by 7 bases and J by 6 bases, with 15 bases between them. This CDR3 has 12 residues. The DNA of the CDR3 is TGTGCCTCGCCAGGGGCGGGTGATGGCTACACCTTC. The encoded protein is CASPGAGDGYTF.

The chain joins TRBV2 to TRBJ2-7; weak D call: TRBD2 (6 bases). Germline-derived CDR1 and CDR2 are SNHLY and FYNNEI. The CDR3 loop spans 15 amino acids. The V gene lost 10 bases and the J gene lost 2 bases, with 21 bases spanning the gap. The CDR3 DNA reads as TGTGCCACCTCACCACGGGGGACGGGAGCCTACGAGCAGTACTTC. Encoded protein: CATSPRGTGAYEQYF.